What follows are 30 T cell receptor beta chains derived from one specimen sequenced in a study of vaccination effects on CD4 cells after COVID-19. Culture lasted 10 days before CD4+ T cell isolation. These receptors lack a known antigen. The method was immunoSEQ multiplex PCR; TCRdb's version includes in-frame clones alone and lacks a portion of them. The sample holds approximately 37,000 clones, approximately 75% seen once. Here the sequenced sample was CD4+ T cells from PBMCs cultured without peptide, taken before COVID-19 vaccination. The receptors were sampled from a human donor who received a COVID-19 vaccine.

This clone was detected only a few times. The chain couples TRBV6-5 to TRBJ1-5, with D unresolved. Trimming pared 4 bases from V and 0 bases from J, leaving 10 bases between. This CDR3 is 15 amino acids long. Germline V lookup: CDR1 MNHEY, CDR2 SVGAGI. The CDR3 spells CASSSNLYSNQPQHF. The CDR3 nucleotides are TGTGCCAGCAGTTCCAACCTCTATAGCAATCAGCCCCAGCATTTT.

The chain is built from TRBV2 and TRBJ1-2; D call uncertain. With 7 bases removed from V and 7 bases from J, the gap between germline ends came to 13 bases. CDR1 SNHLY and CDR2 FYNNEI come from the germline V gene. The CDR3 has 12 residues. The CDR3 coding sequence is TGTGCCAGCAAGGCAGGCGAGGGTGGCTACACCTTC. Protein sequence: CASKAGEGGYTF. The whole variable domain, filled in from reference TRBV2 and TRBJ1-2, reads EPEVTQTPSHQVTQMGQEVILRCVPISNHLYFYWYRQILGQKVEFLVSFYNNEISEKSEIFDDQFSVERPDGSNFTLKIRSTKLEDSAMYFCASKAGEGGYTFGSGTRLTVV.

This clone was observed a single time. CDR3 amino acids: CASSHTQGHYGYTF. In DNA, the CDR3 is TGTGCCAGCAGCCATACTCAGGGTCACTATGGCTACACCTTC. V and J are TRBV3-1 (or the pseudogene TRBV3-2) and TRBJ1-2, with D perhaps TRBD1 (5 bases). The CDR3 sequence is 14 residues long. Deletions cut 3 bases from V and 3 bases from J, with 11 bases between. From germline, CDR1 is LGHDT and CDR2 YNNKEL (reference sequence).

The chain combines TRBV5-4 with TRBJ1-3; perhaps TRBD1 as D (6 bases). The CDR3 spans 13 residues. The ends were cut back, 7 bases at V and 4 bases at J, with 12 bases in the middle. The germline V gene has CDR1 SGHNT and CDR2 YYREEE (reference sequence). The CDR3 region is CASQDSSGNTIYF. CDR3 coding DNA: TGTGCCAGCCAGGACAGCTCCGGAAACACCATATATTTT. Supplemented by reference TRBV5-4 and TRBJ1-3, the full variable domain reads ETGVTQSPTHLIKTRGQQVTLRCSSQSGHNTVSWYQQALGQGPQFIFQYYREEENGRGNFPPRFSGLQFPNYSSELNVNALELDDSALYLCASQDSSGNTIYFGEGSWLTVV.

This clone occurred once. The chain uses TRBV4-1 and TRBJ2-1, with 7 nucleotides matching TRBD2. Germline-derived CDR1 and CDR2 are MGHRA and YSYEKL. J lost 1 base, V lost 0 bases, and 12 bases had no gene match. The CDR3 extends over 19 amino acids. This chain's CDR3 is CASSQDWRERVGSYNEQFF. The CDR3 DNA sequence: TGCGCCAGCAGCCAAGATTGGCGGGAGAGGGTGGGATCCTACAATGAGCAGTTCTTC.

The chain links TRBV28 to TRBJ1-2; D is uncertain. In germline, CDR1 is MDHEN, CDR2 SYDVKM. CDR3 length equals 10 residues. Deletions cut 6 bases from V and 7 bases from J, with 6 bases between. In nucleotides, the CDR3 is TGTGCCAGCAGGGGCTCTGGCTACACCTTC. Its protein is CASRGSGYTF.

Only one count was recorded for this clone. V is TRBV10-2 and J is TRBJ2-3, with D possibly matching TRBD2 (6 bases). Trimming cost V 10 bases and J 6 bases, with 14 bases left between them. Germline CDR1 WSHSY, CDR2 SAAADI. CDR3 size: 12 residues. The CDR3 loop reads CAMKDYLDTQYF. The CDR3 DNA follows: TGCGCCATGAAGGACTACCTTGATACGCAGTATTTT.

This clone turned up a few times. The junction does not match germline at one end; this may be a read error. CDR3 region: CASSPQTSGGETQYF. The CDR3 DNA follows: TGTGCTAGCAGCCCTCAGACTAGCGGGGGTGAGACCCAGTACTTC. The chain couples TRBV7-7 to TRBJ2-5; 12 nucleotides align to TRBD2. The V gene's germline CDR1 is SSHAT and CDR2 FNYEAQ (reference sequence). The CDR3 consists of 15 residues.

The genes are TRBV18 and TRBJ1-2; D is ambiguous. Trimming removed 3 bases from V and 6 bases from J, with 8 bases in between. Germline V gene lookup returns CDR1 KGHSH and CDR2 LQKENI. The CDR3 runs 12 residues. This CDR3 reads CASSPERDGYTF. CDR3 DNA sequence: TGTGCCAGCTCACCGGAGAGAGATGGCTACACCTTC.

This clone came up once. This CDR3 is CASSQESRGHGYTF. DNA of the CDR3: TGTGCCAGCAGCCAAGAGTCCAGGGGGCATGGCTACACCTTC. J is TRBJ1-2 and V is TRBV3-1 (or the pseudogene TRBV3-2), with TRBD1 identical over 8 bases. The CDR3 has 14 amino acids. Trimming removed 0 bases from V and 6 bases from J; junction bases left unmatched: 3. CDR1 and CDR2 (germline): LGHDT, YNNKEL (reference sequence).

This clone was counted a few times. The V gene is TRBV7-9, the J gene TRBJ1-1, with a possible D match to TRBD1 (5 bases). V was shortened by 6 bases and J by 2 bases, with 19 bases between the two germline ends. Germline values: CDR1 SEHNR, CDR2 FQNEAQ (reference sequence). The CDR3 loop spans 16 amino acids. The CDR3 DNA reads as TGTGCCAGCAGTTGGTGGGGGTCGCTCCCCAACACTGAAGCTTTCTTT. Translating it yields CASSWWGSLPNTEAFF.

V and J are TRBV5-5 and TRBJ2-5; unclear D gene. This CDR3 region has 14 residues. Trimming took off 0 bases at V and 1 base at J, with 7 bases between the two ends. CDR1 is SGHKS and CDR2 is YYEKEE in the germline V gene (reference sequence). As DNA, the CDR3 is TGTGCCAGCAGCTTGGTTGCCTTCCAAGAGACCCAGTACTTC. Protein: CASSLVAFQETQYF.

The CDR3 bases are TGTGCCATCAGTGCACTTTCTGAGGGTCTGGGCATTCAGTACTTC. It translates to CAISALSEGLGIQYF. The rearrangement links TRBV10-3 to TRBJ2-4; D may be TRBD2 (5 bases). The germline V and J ends were trimmed by 4 bases and 9 bases, with 19 bases remaining between them. This CDR3 has 15 residues. Germline V lookup: CDR1 ENHRY, CDR2 SYGVKD.

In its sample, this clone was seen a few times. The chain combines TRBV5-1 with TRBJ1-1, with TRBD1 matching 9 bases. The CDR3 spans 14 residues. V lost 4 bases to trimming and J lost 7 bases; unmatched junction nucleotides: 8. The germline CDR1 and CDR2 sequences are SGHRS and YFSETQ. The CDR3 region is CASSVTGGGGEAFF. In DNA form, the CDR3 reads TGCGCCAGCAGCGTCACAGGGGGCGGAGGTGAAGCTTTCTTT. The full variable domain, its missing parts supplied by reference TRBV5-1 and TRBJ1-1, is KAGVTQTPRYLIKTRGQQVTLSCSPISGHRSVSWYQQTPGQGLQFLFEYFSETQRNKGNFPGRFSGRQFSNSRSEMNVSTLELGDSALYLCASSVTGGGGEAFFGQGTRLTVV.

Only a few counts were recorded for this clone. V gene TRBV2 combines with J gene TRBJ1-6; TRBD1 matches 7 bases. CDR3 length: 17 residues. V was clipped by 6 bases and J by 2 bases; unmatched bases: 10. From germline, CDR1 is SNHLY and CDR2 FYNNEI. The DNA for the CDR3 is TGTGCCAGCAGGGTACAGGGGTACGGAGCCTATAATTCACCCCTCCACTTT. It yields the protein CASRVQGYGAYNSPLHF.

The CDR3 DNA is TGCGCCAGCAGCGCTGGGGGGTGGTGGATCAATCAGCCCCAGCATTTT. This sequence encodes CASSAGGWWINQPQHF. The chain uses TRBV4-1 and TRBJ1-5, with D possibly TRBD1 on 5 matching bases. With 5 bases removed from V and 3 bases from J, the gap between germline ends came to 17 bases. CDR1 and CDR2 from the germline V gene are MGHRA and YSYEKL. The CDR3 runs 16 residues.

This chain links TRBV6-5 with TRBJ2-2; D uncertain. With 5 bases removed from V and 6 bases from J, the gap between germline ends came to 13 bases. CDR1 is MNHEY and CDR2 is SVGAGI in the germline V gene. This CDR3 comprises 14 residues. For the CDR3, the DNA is TGTGCCAGCAGTCAAAGGACCGAGCCCGGGGAGCTGTTTTTT. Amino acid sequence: CASSQRTEPGELFF.

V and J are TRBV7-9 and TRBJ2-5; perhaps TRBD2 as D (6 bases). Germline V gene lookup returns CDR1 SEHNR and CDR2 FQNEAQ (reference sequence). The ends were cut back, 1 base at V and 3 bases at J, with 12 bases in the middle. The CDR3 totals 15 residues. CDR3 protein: CASSLEGLTKETQYF. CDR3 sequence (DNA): TGTGCCAGCAGCTTAGAGGGACTCACCAAAGAGACCCAGTACTTC.

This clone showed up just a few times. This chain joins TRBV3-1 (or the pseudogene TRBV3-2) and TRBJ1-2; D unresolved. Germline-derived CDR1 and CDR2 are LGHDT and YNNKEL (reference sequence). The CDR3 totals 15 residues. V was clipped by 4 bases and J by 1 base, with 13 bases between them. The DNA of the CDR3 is TGTGCCAGCAGCCCGAACCCATCAAGTAACTATGGCTACACCTTC. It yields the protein CASSPNPSSNYGYTF.

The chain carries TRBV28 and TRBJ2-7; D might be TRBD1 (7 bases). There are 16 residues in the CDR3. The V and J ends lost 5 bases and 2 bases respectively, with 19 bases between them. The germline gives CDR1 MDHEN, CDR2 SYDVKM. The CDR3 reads CASSDPGGPRAYEQYF. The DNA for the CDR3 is TGTGCCAGCAGTGACCCAGGGGGGCCCAGGGCCTACGAGCAGTACTTC.

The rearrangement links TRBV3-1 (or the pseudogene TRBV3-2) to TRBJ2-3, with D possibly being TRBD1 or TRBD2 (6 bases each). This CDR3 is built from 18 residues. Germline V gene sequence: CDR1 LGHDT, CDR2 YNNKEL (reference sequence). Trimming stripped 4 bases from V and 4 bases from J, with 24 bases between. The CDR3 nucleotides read TGTGCCAGCAGCCTTTCCCCTAGGGGGAGGCCGCGTTCAGATACGCAGTATTTT. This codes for CASSLSPRGRPRSDTQYF.

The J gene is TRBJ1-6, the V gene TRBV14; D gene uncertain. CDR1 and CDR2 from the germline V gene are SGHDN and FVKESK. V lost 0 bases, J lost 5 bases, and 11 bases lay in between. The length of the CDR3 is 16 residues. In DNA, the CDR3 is TGTGCCAGCAGCCAAGAAGTAGGGTGGAATAATTCACCCCTCCACTTT. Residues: CASSQEVGWNNSPLHF.

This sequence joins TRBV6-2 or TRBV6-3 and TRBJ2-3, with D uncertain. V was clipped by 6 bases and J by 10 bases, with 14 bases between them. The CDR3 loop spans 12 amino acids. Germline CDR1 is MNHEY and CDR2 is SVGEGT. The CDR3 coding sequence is TGTGCCAGCAGCCAGTCCCCCTTGGCGCAGTATTTT. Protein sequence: CASSQSPLAQYF.

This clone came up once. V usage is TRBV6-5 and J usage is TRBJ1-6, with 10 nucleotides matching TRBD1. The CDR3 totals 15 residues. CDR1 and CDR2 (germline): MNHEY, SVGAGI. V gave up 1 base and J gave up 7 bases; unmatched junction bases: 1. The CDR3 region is CASSYWGQGNSPLHF. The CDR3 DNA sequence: TGTGCCAGCAGTTACTGGGGACAGGGGAATTCACCCCTCCACTTT.

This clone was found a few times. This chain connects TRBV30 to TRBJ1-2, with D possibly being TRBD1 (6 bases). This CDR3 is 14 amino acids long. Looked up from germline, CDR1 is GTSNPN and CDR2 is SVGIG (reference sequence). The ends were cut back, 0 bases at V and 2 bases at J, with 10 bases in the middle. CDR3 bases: TGTGCCTGGAGTGTGTACAGGGAGAACTATGGCTACACCTTC. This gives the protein CAWSVYRENYGYTF.

CDR3 in amino acids: CASSLELWDTEAFF. The CDR3 nucleotides read TGTGCCAGCAGCTTAGAGTTATGGGACACTGAAGCTTTCTTT. This chain links TRBV11-2 with TRBJ1-1; D remains unclear. The CDR3 loop spans 14 amino acids. Germline CDR1 and CDR2: SGHAT and FQNNGV. The germline V and J ends were trimmed by 0 bases and 3 bases, with 8 bases remaining between them. Full variable domain (rest looked up from reference TRBV11-2 and TRBJ1-1): EAGVAQSPRYKIIEKRQSVAFWCNPISGHATLYWYQQILGQGPKLLIQFQNNGVVDDSQLPKDRFSAERLKGVDSTLKIQPAKLEDSAVYLCASSLELWDTEAFFGQGTRLTVV.

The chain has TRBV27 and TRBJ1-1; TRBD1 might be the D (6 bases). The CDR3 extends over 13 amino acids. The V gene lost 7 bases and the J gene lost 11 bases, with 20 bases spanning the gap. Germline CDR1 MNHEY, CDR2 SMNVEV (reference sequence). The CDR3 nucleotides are TGTGCCAGCACCCGGGCCGGACAGCCATTTGCTTTCTTT. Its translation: CASTRAGQPFAFF.

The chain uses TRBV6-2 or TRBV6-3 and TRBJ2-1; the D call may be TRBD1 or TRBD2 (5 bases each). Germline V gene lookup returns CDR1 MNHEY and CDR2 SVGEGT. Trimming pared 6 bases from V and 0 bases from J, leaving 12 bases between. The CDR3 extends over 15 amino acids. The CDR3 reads CASRPWGSSYNEQFF. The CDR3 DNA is TGTGCCAGCAGACCTTGGGGGAGCTCCTACAATGAGCAGTTCTTC.

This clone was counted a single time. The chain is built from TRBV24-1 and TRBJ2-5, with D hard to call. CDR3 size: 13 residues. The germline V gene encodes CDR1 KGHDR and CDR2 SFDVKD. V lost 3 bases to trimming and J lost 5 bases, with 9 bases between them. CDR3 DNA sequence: TGTGCCACCAGTGATATAGAGTGGGAGACCCAGTACTTC. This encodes CATSDIEWETQYF.

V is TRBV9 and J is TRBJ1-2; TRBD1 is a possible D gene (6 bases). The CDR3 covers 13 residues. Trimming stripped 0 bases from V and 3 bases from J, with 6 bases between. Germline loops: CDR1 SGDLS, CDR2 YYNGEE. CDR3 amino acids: CASSVAGDYGYTF. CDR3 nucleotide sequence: TGTGCCAGCAGCGTAGCAGGGGACTATGGCTACACCTTC.